These 19 T cell receptor beta chains originate from one sample sequenced in a study of CD8 T cells in ankylosing spondylitis (dated 2017 in TCRdb). Libraries were constructed by 5' RACE. The listed sequencing device is Illumina HiSeq 2500. TCRdb applied fastp at Q25 and MiXCR to the public reads, then kept only in-frame beta chains. Rows merge per CDR3 protein into single entries with the most common DNA and genes. The sample includes under 250,000 distinct CDR3 sequences, with 7% to 10% observed a single time. The top ten hold more than 4.5% of the sample. The sample comprised blood, either unsorted or a sorted T cell fraction (not recorded which). Source of these receptors: a female donor with ankylosing spondylitis or in good health (not recorded which).

This clonotype showed up many times. V gene TRBV27 combines with J gene TRBJ2-7; no clear D gene. The CDR3 totals 11 residues. Germline V gives CDR1 MNHEY, CDR2 SMNVEV (reference sequence). V shed 6 bases and J shed 4 bases, with 7 bases lying between them. CDR3 loop: CASSTPYEQYF. DNA of the CDR3: TGTGCCAGCAGCACCCCTTACGAGCAGTACTTC.

This clonotype was seen at least ten times. The chain combines TRBV12-3 or TRBV12-4 with TRBJ1-1; TRBD1 agrees at 7 bases. This CDR3 comprises 14 residues. The junction had 9 bases not matched to a gene; V was cut back by 6 bases and J by 5 bases. The CDR3 is CASRRDRVLTEAFF. CDR3 bases: TGTGCCAGCAGGCGTGACAGGGTGCTGACTGAAGCTTTCTTT.

This clonotype has at least ten counts. V and J are TRBV7-6 and TRBJ1-5; D is ambiguous. CDR3 length equals 14 residues. Trimming stripped 0 bases from V and 6 bases from J, with 9 bases between. Germline CDR1 SGHVS, CDR2 FNYEAQ. This chain's CDR3 is CASSLAGGIQPQHF. The CDR3 DNA reads TGTGCCAGCAGCTTAGCGGGAGGGATTCAGCCCCAGCATTTT.

This clonotype has just a few counts. The chain uses TRBV6-4 and TRBJ1-3; no reliable D call. V was trimmed by 6 bases and J by 6 bases, leaving 24 bases between them. CDR1 is MRHNA, CDR2 SNTAGT, per germline. The CDR3 runs to 17 residues. The CDR3 loop reads CASSRQVARPNSNTIYF. In DNA, the CDR3 is TGTGCCAGCAGCCGTCAGGTCGCTCGTCCCAACTCAAACACCATATATTTT.

This clonotype came up a few times. The V call is TRBV11-2, the J call TRBJ2-7; TRBD2 agrees at 9 bases. V shed 5 bases and J 7 bases; nucleotides not matched to a gene: 6. This CDR3 is 13 amino acids long. Germline V lookup: CDR1 SGHAT, CDR2 FQNNGV. Here the CDR3 DNA reads TGTGCCAGCAGCCCCAGACTAGCGGATGAGCAGTACTTC. This gives the protein CASSPRLADEQYF. Supplemented by reference TRBV11-2 and TRBJ2-7, the full variable domain reads EAGVAQSPRYKIIEKRQSVAFWCNPISGHATLYWYQQILGQGPKLLIQFQNNGVVDDSQLPKDRFSAERLKGVDSTLKIQPAKLEDSAVYLCASSPRLADEQYFGPGTRLTVT.

This clonotype was counted only a few times. The chain links TRBV7-9 to TRBJ2-2; tentatively, D is TRBD1 or TRBD2 (5 bases each). Between the trimmed V and J ends, which lost 8 bases and 4 bases, there was a span of 14 bases. The germline V gene encodes CDR1 SEHNR and CDR2 FQNEAQ (reference sequence). CDR3 size: 14 residues. CDR3: CASARGEGTGELFF. CDR3 nucleotides: TGTGCCAGCGCTAGGGGAGAGGGCACCGGGGAGCTGTTTTTT.

This chain connects TRBV11-2 to TRBJ2-2; D not resolved. The CDR3 length is 12 residues. V lost 5 bases to trimming and J lost 8 bases, with 9 bases between them. Germline V gene sequence: CDR1 SGHAT, CDR2 FQNNGV. The CDR3 region has the DNA TGTGCCAGCAGCCCCACGTTAGGGGAGCTGTTTTTT. Its translation is CASSPTLGELFF.

Ten or more counts support this clonotype. CDR3 DNA: TGTGCCAGCAGTTACTCGGGACTCAACATGAACACTGAAGCTTTCTTT. Residues: CASSYSGLNMNTEAFF. This chain links TRBV6-5 with TRBJ1-1; TRBD1 might be the D (5 bases). Germline V lookup: CDR1 MNHEY, CDR2 SVGAGI. The V and J ends lost 0 bases and 0 bases respectively, with 11 bases between them. This CDR3 spans 16 amino acids.

At least ten counts were recorded for this clonotype. The chain uses TRBV29-1 and TRBJ2-6, with a weak D call TRBD2 (6 bases). The CDR3 is 15 amino acids. V lost 3 bases, J lost 2 bases, and 11 bases lay in between. Germline V CDR1 and CDR2: SQVTM, ANQGSEA. CDR3 in amino acids: CSVDGGLPGANVLTF. In DNA form, the CDR3 reads TGCAGCGTTGACGGGGGACTGCCTGGGGCCAACGTCCTGACTTTC.

This chain joins TRBV5-1 and TRBJ2-3; TRBD1 matches at 8 bases. The CDR3 has 15 residues. V lost 2 bases and J lost 9; bases outside the gene matches: 11. Germline-derived CDR1 and CDR2 are SGHRS and YFSETQ. CDR3 DNA: TGCGCCAGCAGCTTCGGGGGTCAGGGGGCTTTGACGCAGTATTTT. Residues: CASSFGGQGALTQYF.

This clonotype was observed at least ten times. This chain uses TRBV10-1 with TRBJ1-1; no firm D call. V was cut by 1 base and J by 3 bases, with 12 bases left in between. Germline CDR1 WNHNN, CDR2 SYGVQD (reference sequence). CDR3 length: 15 residues. The CDR3 bases are TGCGCCAGCAGTGAGTTAAGGAACGGCGACACTGAAGCTTTCTTT. Its translation: CASSELRNGDTEAFF.

This clonotype was counted at least ten times. This chain connects TRBV10-3 to TRBJ2-1, with D possibly matching TRBD2 (7 bases). The CDR3 sequence is 14 residues long. The germline CDR1 and CDR2 sequences are ENHRY and SYGVKD. Trimming took 11 bases from V and 5 from J, leaving 19 bases between them. The CDR3 spells CAALGGAANNEQFF. In nucleotides, the CDR3 is TGTGCCGCCTTAGGGGGGGCGGCGAACAATGAGCAGTTCTTC.

This clonotype showed up many times. V usage is TRBV20-1 and J usage is TRBJ1-2; D not resolved. CDR1 and CDR2 from the germline V gene are DFQATT and SNEGSKA (reference sequence). Trimming pared 1 base from V and 2 bases from J, leaving 5 bases between. The CDR3 is 12 amino acids. CDR3 coding DNA: TGCAGTGCTAGAGCAGAAAACTATGGCTACACCTTC. Translated: CSARAENYGYTF.

The rearrangement links TRBV19 to TRBJ2-1; possibly TRBD1 for D (6 bases). The CDR3 has 16 amino acids. The germline V gene has CDR1 LNHDA and CDR2 SQIVND (reference sequence). The V and J ends lost 5 bases and 2 bases respectively, with 16 bases between them. The CDR3: CASSLPGRGPYNEQFF. The CDR3 region has the DNA TGTGCCAGTAGTCTCCCCGGCAGGGGTCCCTACAATGAGCAGTTCTTC.

This clonotype was seen at least ten times. V gene TRBV5-1 combines with J gene TRBJ2-7; the D gene is possibly TRBD2 (5 bases). Deletions cut 0 bases from V and 7 bases from J, with 11 bases between. The length of the CDR3 is 13 residues. Germline V CDR1 and CDR2: SGHRS, YFSETQ. The chain's CDR3 is CASSLDGLGEQYF. The CDR3 nucleotides read TGCGCCAGCAGCTTGGATGGACTGGGGGAGCAGTACTTC.

The CDR3 DNA reads TGTGCCAGCAGTTTACAGGGATCTATCCACGAGCAGTACTTC. Translation gives CASSLQGSIHEQYF. The chain employs TRBV27 and TRBJ2-7; perhaps TRBD1 as D (5 bases). This CDR3 contains 14 residues. CDR1 and CDR2 from the germline V gene are MNHEY and SMNVEV (reference sequence). V was pared by 2 bases and J by 5 bases, with 13 bases between.

To note about this clonotype: One end of the junction does not line up with germline, which may come from a read error. The V call is TRBV7-2, the J call TRBJ2-6; D not resolved. Germline V CDR1 and CDR2: SGHTA, FQGNSA. This CDR3 has 13 residues. CDR3 coding DNA: TGTGCCAGCAGCTTGCCTGGTGCCAGCGTCCTGACTTTC. It specifies CASSLPGASVLTF.

This clonotype has ten or more counts. The chain combines TRBV15 with TRBJ2-1, with 7 bases matching TRBD2. This CDR3 is built from 14 residues. The trim removed 0 bases at V and 7 bases at J, leaving 3 bases unmatched. CDR1 is LNHNV, CDR2 YYDKDF, per germline (reference sequence). The CDR3 DNA sequence: TGTGCCACCAGCAGAGAGAGTAGCGGGAATGAGCAGTTCTTC. Protein sequence: CATSRESSGNEQFF.

This clonotype was recorded many times. This rearrangement joins TRBV5-6 to TRBJ2-2; the D is unclear. This CDR3 has 15 amino acids. Looked up from germline, CDR1 is SGHDT and CDR2 is YYEEEE. V gave up 0 bases and J gave up 4 bases, with 10 bases separating them. The CDR3 DNA reads as TGTGCCAGCAGCTTGGATCCGGCCAGCACCGGGGAGCTGTTTTTT. Protein product: CASSLDPASTGELFF.